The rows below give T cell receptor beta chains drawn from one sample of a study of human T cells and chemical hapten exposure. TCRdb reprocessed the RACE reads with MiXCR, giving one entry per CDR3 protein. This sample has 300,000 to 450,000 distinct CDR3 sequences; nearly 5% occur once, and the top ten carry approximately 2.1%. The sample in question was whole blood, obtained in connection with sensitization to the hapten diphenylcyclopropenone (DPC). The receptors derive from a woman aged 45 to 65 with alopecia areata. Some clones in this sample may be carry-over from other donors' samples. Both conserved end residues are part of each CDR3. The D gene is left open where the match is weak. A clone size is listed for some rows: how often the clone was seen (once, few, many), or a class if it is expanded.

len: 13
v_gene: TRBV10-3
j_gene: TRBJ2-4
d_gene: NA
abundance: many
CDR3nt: TGTGCCATCAGTGAGCAGGCTAAAAACATTCAGTACTTC
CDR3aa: CAISEQAKNIQYF

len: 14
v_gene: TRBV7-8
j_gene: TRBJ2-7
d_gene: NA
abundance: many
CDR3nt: TGTGCCAGCAGCTTAGAGGCACTCTCCTACGAGCAGTACTTC
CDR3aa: CASSLEALSYEQYF

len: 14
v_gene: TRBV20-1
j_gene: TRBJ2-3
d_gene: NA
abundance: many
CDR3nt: TGCAGTGCTGGTAACAGGGATAGCACAGATACGCAGTATTTT
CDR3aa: CSAGNRDSTDTQYF

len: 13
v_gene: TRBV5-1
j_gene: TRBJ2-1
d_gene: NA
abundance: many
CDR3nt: TGCGCCAGCACCCACTCGGGGGTCAATGAGCAGTTCTTC
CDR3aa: CASTHSGVNEQFF

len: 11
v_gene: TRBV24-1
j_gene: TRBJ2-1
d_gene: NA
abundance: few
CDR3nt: TGTGCCACCAGGACTGCGCATGAGCAGTTCTTC
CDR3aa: CATRTAHEQFF

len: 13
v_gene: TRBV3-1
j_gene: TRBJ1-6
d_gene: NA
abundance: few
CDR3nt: TGTGCCAGCAGCCAGGTGGTGAATTCGCCCCTCCACTTT
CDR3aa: CASSQVVNSPLHF

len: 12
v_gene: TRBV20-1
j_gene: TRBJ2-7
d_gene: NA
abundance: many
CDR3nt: TGCAGTGCTAATCCAGACTCCTACGAGCAGTACTTC
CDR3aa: CSANPDSYEQYF

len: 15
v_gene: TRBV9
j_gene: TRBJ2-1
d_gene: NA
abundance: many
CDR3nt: TGTGCCAGCAGCGTAGGCCCGACGGGGGCCCATGAGCAGTTCTTC
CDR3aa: CASSVGPTGAHEQFF

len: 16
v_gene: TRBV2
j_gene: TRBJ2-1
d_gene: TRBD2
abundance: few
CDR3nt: TGTGCCAGCAGTGAATCGAGCGGGGGGTTTTACAATGAGCAGTTCTTC
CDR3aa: CASSESSGGFYNEQFF

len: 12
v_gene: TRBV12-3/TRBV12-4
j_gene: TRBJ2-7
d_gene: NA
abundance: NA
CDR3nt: TGTGCCAGCAACTCGGAGGGCTACGAGCAGTACTTC
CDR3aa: CASNSEGYEQYF

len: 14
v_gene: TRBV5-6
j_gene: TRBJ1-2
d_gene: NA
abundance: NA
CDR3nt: TGTGCCAGCAGCTGGCAGGGCCGGATAGATGGCTACACCTTC
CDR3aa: CASSWQGRIDGYTF

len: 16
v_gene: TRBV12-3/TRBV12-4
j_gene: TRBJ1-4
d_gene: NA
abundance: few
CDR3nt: TGTGCCAGCAGTCCGAACCGGTCTAACAGGGCCCAAAAACTGTTTTTT
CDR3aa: CASSPNRSNRAQKLFF

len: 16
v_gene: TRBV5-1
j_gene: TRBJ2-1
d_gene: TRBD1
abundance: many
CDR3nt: TGCGCCAGCAGCTTGCGACTGGGACAGGGCGACAATGAGCAGTTCTTC
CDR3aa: CASSLRLGQGDNEQFF

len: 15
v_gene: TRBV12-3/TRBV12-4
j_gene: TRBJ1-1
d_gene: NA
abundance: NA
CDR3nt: TGTGCCAGCAGTTTGGCTGCCCGCCGCCACACTGAAGCTTTCTTT
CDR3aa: CASSLAARRHTEAFF

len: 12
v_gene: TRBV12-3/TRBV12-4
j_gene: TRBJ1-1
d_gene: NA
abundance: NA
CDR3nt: TGTGCCAGCAGTTTAAGCGGCGCCAAAGCTTTCTTT
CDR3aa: CASSLSGAKAFF

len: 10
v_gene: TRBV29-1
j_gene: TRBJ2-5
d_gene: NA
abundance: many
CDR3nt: TGCAGCGTTGGGCGGGAGACCCAGTACTTC
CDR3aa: CSVGRETQYF